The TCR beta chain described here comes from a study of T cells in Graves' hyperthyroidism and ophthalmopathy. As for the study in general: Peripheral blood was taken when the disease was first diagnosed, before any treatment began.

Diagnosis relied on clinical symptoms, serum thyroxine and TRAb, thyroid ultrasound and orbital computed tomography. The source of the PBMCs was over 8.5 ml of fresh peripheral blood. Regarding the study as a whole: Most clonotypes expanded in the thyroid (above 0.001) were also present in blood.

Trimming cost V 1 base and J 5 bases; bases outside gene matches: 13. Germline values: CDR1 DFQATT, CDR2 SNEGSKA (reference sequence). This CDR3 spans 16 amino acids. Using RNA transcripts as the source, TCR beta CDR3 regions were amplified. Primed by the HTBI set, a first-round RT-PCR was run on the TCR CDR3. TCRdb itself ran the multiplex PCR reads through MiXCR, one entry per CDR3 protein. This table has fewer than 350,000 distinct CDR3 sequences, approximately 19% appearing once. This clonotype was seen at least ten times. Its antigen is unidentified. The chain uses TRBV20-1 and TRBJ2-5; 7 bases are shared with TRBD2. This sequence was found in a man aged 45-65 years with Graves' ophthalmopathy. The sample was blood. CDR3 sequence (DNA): TGCAGTGCTAGAGTTACGCCGGGAGGAGTGAAGGAGACCCAGTACTTC. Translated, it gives CSARVTPGGVKETQYF.